The 30 T cell receptor beta chains given below trace back to one sample, sequenced in a study of neurological immune-mediated disorders. Via MiXCR, TCRdb re-called the 5' RACE reads, giving one row per CDR3 protein. In the table there are roughly 100,000 distinct CDR3 sequences, around 3.5% of which are singletons. Material for sequencing was PBMCs. Source of these receptors: a woman aged 45-59 years with multiple sclerosis.

Many counts were recorded for this clonotype. This chain uses TRBV4-1 with TRBJ2-4, with 7 bases that match TRBD2. The CDR3 is 15 residues long. Unmatched junction bases numbered 4, after V lost 4 bases and J lost 1 base. The germline gives CDR1 MGHRA, CDR2 YSYEKL. Written as DNA, the CDR3 is TGCGCCAGCAGCCCACAAGCGGGGGCCAAAAACATTCAGTACTTC. This codes for CASSPQAGAKNIQYF.

This clonotype was observed many times. The chain joins TRBV5-1 to TRBJ1-4, with 8 nucleotides matching TRBD1. The CDR3 runs 18 residues. Trimming took 4 bases from V and 1 from J; bases not matched to a gene: 12. Germline CDR1 reads SGHRS; CDR2 reads YFSETQ. The CDR3 DNA is TGCGCCAGCAGCAGAGGACAGGGAGGAAGGGGAACTAATGAAAAACTGTTTTTT. It specifies CASSRGQGGRGTNEKLFF.

In regard to this clonotype: A read error may be the cause here, since a much bigger clone is one base away. The chain links TRBV14 to TRBJ2-4; D is possibly TRBD2 (7 bases). Germline CDR1 and CDR2: SGHDN and FVKESK. CDR3 size: 14 residues. The CDR3 DNA reads as TGTGCCAGCAGCCCGGCGGGGGCCAAAAAAATTCAGTACTTC. This translates into CASSPAGAKKIQYF.

This clonotype was picked up many times. The genes are TRBV7-3 and TRBJ2-7, with a possible D match to TRBD1 (6 bases). Trimming took 1 base from V and 1 from J, leaving 17 bases between them. This CDR3 is built from 17 residues. Germline-derived CDR1 and CDR2 are SGHTA and FQGTGA. CDR3 sequence: CASSLRIQGPPSYEQYF. CDR3 nucleotide sequence: TGTGCCAGCAGCTTAAGGATACAGGGACCCCCTTCCTACGAGCAGTACTTC.

There are many counts of this clonotype. The rearrangement joins TRBV7-2 to TRBJ2-7; a weak D match, TRBD2 (6 bases). From germline, CDR1 is SGHTA and CDR2 FQGNSA. This CDR3 spans 15 amino acids. V shed 5 bases and J shed 5 bases, with 19 bases lying between them. The CDR3 DNA reads as TGTGCCAGCAGCCCCTCGAGACTAGGATCGAACGAGCAGTACTTC. It yields the protein CASSPSRLGSNEQYF.

This clonotype appeared many times. The chain has TRBV5-6 and TRBJ2-7; D perhaps matches TRBD1 (6 bases). Germline CDR1 and CDR2: SGHDT and YYEEEE. The CDR3 contains 14 residues. The germline V and J ends were trimmed by 7 bases and 6 bases, with 20 bases remaining between them. CDR3 sequence: CASALWGRASEQYF. The CDR3 DNA is TGTGCCAGCGCTCTCTGGGGGCGCGCATCCGAGCAGTACTTC.

This clonotype showed up many times. This chain connects TRBV5-1 to TRBJ1-4; TRBD1 is a possible D gene (5 bases). The CDR3 loop spans 15 amino acids. Germline CDR1 is SGHRS and CDR2 is YFSETQ. Trimming left V 5 bases short and J 8 bases short, with 19 bases between. The CDR3 spells CASSTHPGEGEKLFF. The CDR3 DNA follows: TGCGCCAGCAGTACCCATCCGGGCGAGGGGGAAAAACTGTTTTTT. The full variable domain, in which reference TRBV5-1 and TRBJ1-4 provide the parts outside the CDR3, is KAGVTQTPRYLIKTRGQQVTLSCSPISGHRSVSWYQQTPGQGLQFLFEYFSETQRNKGNFPGRFSGRQFSNSRSEMNVSTLELGDSALYLCASSTHPGEGEKLFFGSGTQLSVL.

This clonotype was seen repeatedly, ten times or more. The chain has TRBV7-2 and TRBJ2-5; D gene uncertain. CDR1 is SGHTA and CDR2 is FQGNSA in the germline V gene. The CDR3 has 15 amino acids. V gave up 1 base and J gave up 2 bases, with 11 bases separating them. The CDR3 sequence: CASSLGGLNQETQYF. Here the CDR3 DNA reads TGTGCCAGCAGCTTAGGTGGGTTAAATCAAGAGACCCAGTACTTC.

This clonotype was seen ten or more times. The J gene is TRBJ2-7, the V gene TRBV20-1; D call uncertain. Trimming removed 3 bases from V and 2 bases from J, with 14 bases in between. The CDR3 runs 14 residues. In germline, CDR1 is DFQATT, CDR2 SNEGSKA (reference sequence). The DNA for the CDR3 is TGCAGTGCTAGGGAGCCAATGCCCCCCTACGAGCAGTACTTC. It codes for CSAREPMPPYEQYF.

The sample holds many counts of this clonotype. The CDR3 protein is CASTFGQGGRETQYF. CDR3 DNA: TGTGCCAGCACCTTCGGACAGGGGGGACGGGAGACCCAGTACTTC. The chain carries TRBV12-3 or TRBV12-4 and TRBJ2-5; 10 nucleotides agree with TRBD1. The CDR3 is 15 amino acids. The J segment lost 5 bases and the V segment lost 7 bases, leaving 10 bases of the junction unmatched.

This clonotype appeared many times. J is TRBJ1-3 and V is TRBV5-1; D is undetermined. Germline loops: CDR1 SGHRS, CDR2 YFSETQ. Deletions cut 4 bases from V and 2 bases from J, with 13 bases between. The CDR3 is 15 residues long. CDR3 nucleotide sequence: TGCGCCAGCAGCCCCTCCGGAGCAACTGGAAACACCATATATTTT. The encoded protein is CASSPSGATGNTIYF.

This clonotype was observed at least ten times. The rearrangement joins TRBV28 to TRBJ2-7; unclear D gene. CDR1 MDHEN and CDR2 SYDVKM come from the germline V gene. The length of the CDR3 is 12 residues. V lost 3 bases and J 0 bases, leaving 3 bases between the germline ends. The CDR3 DNA follows: TGTGCCAGCAGTTTCGGCTCCTACGAGCAGTACTTC. It encodes CASSFGSYEQYF.

At least ten counts were recorded for this clonotype. This sequence joins TRBV9 and TRBJ1-6; 9 bases line up with TRBD1. Per the germline V gene, CDR1 is SGDLS and CDR2 is YYNGEE. The V segment lost 3 bases and the J segment 6 bases; nucleotides outside the gene matches: 4. CDR3 length: 15 amino acids. The CDR3 sequence is CASSDTGGSNSPLHF. The CDR3 DNA reads TGTGCCAGCAGCGACACAGGGGGCAGTAATTCACCCCTCCACTTT. The full variable domain, completed using reference TRBV9 and TRBJ1-6, is DSGVTQTPKHLITATGQRVTLRCSPRSGDLSVYWYQQSLDQGLQFLIQYYNGEERAKGNILERFSAQQFPDLHSELNLSSLELGDSALYFCASSDTGGSNSPLHFGNGTRLTVT.

This clonotype was recorded at least ten times. The rearrangement links TRBV20-1 to TRBJ2-1; no clear D. The ends were cut back, 6 bases at V and 6 bases at J, with 9 bases in the middle. The CDR3 has 11 amino acids. Germline V gives CDR1 DFQATT, CDR2 SNEGSKA (reference sequence). The DNA for the CDR3 is TGCAGTGCAGTACTACTCAATGAGCAGTTCTTC. The encoded protein is CSAVLLNEQFF.

This clonotype was seen at least ten times. The chain links TRBV6-2 or TRBV6-3 to TRBJ1-5, with 8 bases identical to TRBD1. This CDR3 region has 16 residues. Per germline, CDR1 MNHEY and CDR2 SVGEGT. Trimming removed 7 bases from V and 1 base from J; junction bases left unmatched: 9. CDR3 nucleotides: TGTGCCAGCATGACCGGACAGGGAGCGAGCAATCAGCCCCAGCATTTT. Translated, it gives CASMTGQGASNQPQHF.

The genes are TRBV29-1 and TRBJ2-1; a weak D match, TRBD2 (6 bases). The end of the DNA fits TRBJ2-7 better, so the J call may be wrong. This CDR3 region has 14 residues. CDR1 SQVTM and CDR2 ANQGSEA come from the germline V gene. The DNA for the CDR3 is TGCAGCGCTGTTGAACGTGGGGGGAACTACGAGCAGTACTTC. It specifies CSAVERGGNYEQYF.

In this sample, this clonotype turned up many times. This CDR3 reads CSARDPQGYTEAFF. The DNA of the CDR3 is TGCAGTGCTAGAGATCCACAGGGCTACACTGAAGCTTTCTTT. The gene calls are TRBV20-1 and TRBJ1-1; possibly TRBD1 for D (6 bases). This CDR3 contains 14 residues. The germline V gene has CDR1 DFQATT and CDR2 SNEGSKA (reference sequence). The germline V and J ends were trimmed by 0 bases and 3 bases, with 11 bases remaining between them.

This clonotype was observed at least ten times. The chain carries TRBV6-5 and TRBJ1-5; weak D call: TRBD1 (5 bases). V gave up 5 bases and J gave up 0 bases, with 11 bases separating them. This CDR3 spans 15 amino acids. The germline gives CDR1 MNHEY, CDR2 SVGAGI. The CDR3 bases are TGTGCCAGCAGTCCGGGACTGGTTAGCAATCAGCCCCAGCATTTT. This encodes CASSPGLVSNQPQHF.

This clonotype was seen only a few times. This rearrangement joins TRBV5-1 to TRBJ2-7; 8 positions agree with TRBD1. V shed 1 base, J shed 3 bases, and the junction held 6 bases outside the gene matches. CDR3 length equals 15 residues. From germline, CDR1 is SGHRS and CDR2 YFSETQ. The CDR3 DNA sequence: TGCGCCAGCAGCTTGCAGGGGGCGGGAAACTACGAGCAGTACTTC. It specifies CASSLQGAGNYEQYF.

This clonotype was seen at least ten times. V and J are TRBV20-1 and TRBJ1-5; TRBD1 agrees at 9 bases. Per the germline V gene, CDR1 is DFQATT and CDR2 is SNEGSKA (reference sequence). The CDR3 extends over 15 amino acids. The junction had 7 bases not matched to a gene; V was cut back by 6 bases and J by 1 base. The CDR3 DNA follows: TGCAGTGCACCCATAGACAGGGGGAGCAATCAGCCCCAGCATTTT. It translates to CSAPIDRGSNQPQHF.

The table lists this clonotype with many counts. The chain uses TRBV5-4 and TRBJ2-5, with D perhaps TRBD2 (5 bases). The ends were cut back, 3 bases at V and 5 bases at J, with 11 bases in the middle. The CDR3 covers 13 residues. CDR1 and CDR2 from the germline V gene are SGHNT and YYREEE (reference sequence). CDR3 sequence reads: CASSSTWEETQYF. CDR3 sequence (DNA): TGTGCCAGCAGCTCGACTTGGGAGGAGACCCAGTACTTC.

This clonotype has ten or more counts. The chain is built from TRBV6-7 and TRBJ1-2; TRBD1 agrees at 9 bases. TRBV6-7 counts as an open reading frame of uncertain function. This CDR3 comprises 17 residues. V shed 2 bases and J 8 bases; nucleotides not matched to a gene: 15. This chain's CDR3 is CASSYVPGQGFEPGYTF. The CDR3 region has the DNA TGTGCCAGCAGTTACGTACCGGGACAGGGTTTCGAGCCCGGCTACACCTTC.

This clonotype has a count of ten or more. This chain uses TRBV5-1 with TRBJ2-1; 11 positions agree with TRBD2. The CDR3 is 15 residues long. Germline CDR1 and CDR2: SGHRS and YFSETQ. Trimming took 4 bases from V and 4 from J; bases not matched to a gene: 4. The CDR3 region is CASSQTSGVYNEQFF. The CDR3, as DNA: TGCGCCAGCAGCCAGACTAGCGGGGTATACAATGAGCAGTTCTTC. Variable domain in full (rest from reference TRBV5-1 and TRBJ2-1): KAGVTQTPRYLIKTRGQQVTLSCSPISGHRSVSWYQQTPGQGLQFLFEYFSETQRNKGNFPGRFSGRQFSNSRSEMNVSTLELGDSALYLCASSQTSGVYNEQFFGPGTRLTVL.

This clonotype was found many times. CDR3 bases: TGTGCCAGCAGCTTGGATCGGCTCCAGTTCTTC. Its protein product is CASSLDRLQFF. This chain links TRBV5-6 with TRBJ2-1; the D is unclear. Germline lookup yields CDR1 SGHDT and CDR2 YYEEEE. CDR3 length: 11 residues. V was trimmed by 0 bases and J by 13 bases, leaving 8 bases between them.

This clonotype was detected many times. The chain couples TRBV20-1 to TRBJ2-1; TRBD1 agrees at 10 bases. Germline CDR1 reads DFQATT; CDR2 reads SNEGSKA (reference sequence). The CDR3 contains 14 residues. The ends lost 5 bases at V and 4 bases at J; junction bases unmatched: 5. The CDR3 sequence: CSAGGTGDYNEQFF. CDR3 DNA: TGCAGTGCTGGCGGGACAGGGGATTACAATGAGCAGTTCTTC.

This clonotype occurred many times. The rearrangement joins TRBV4-2 to TRBJ2-1; TRBD2 matches at 10 bases. V lost 0 bases, J lost 2 bases, and 4 bases stayed unmatched. CDR1 is LGHNA and CDR2 is YNFKEQ in the germline V gene. The length of the CDR3 is 17 residues. CDR3 residues: CASSQDFSGGTYNEQFF. In nucleotides, the CDR3 is TGTGCCAGCAGCCAAGACTTTAGCGGGGGGACCTACAATGAGCAGTTCTTC.

The sample holds many counts of this clonotype. The V and J genes are TRBV7-2 and TRBJ1-3; TRBD1 agrees at 8 bases. Per germline, CDR1 SGHTA and CDR2 FQGNSA. V trimming: 5 bases; J trimming: 2 bases; junction bases outside the gene matches: 8. The CDR3 has 16 residues. The CDR3 spells CASSNKLDRAGNTIYF. Here the CDR3 DNA reads TGTGCCAGCAGCAACAAACTGGACAGGGCTGGAAACACCATATATTTT.

There are a few counts of this clonotype. This CDR3 is CASSQGSGTYGEKLFF. Here the CDR3 DNA reads TGTGCCAGCAGTCAGGGGTCCGGGACATACGGGGAAAAACTGTTTTTT. The chain joins TRBV7-9 to TRBJ1-4; perhaps TRBD1 as D (6 bases). The germline V gene has CDR1 SEHNR and CDR2 FQNEAQ (reference sequence). Trimming pared 6 bases from V and 8 bases from J, leaving 22 bases between. CDR3 length: 16 residues.

This clonotype was found many times. The V gene is TRBV25-1, the J gene TRBJ2-2, with D unresolved. The CDR3 consists of 15 residues. The V gene lost 3 bases and the J gene lost 3 bases, with 11 bases spanning the gap. Germline assignment: CDR1 MGHDK and CDR2 SYGVNS. The CDR3 spells CASSDIGTYTGELFF. CDR3 nucleotide sequence: TGTGCCAGCAGTGATATTGGTACTTACACCGGGGAGCTGTTTTTT.

This clonotype was detected ten times or more. The rearrangement joins TRBV20-1 to TRBJ2-2; the match to TRBD2 covers 7 bases. The CDR3 is 16 residues long. Trimming at V came to 0 bases and at J to 4 bases, leaving 8 bases not matched to a gene. CDR1 is DFQATT, CDR2 SNEGSKA, per germline (reference sequence). For the CDR3, the DNA is TGCAGTGCTAGAGATCGCCTTTGGGAGGGCACCGGGGAGCTGTTTTTT. Translating gives CSARDRLWEGTGELFF.